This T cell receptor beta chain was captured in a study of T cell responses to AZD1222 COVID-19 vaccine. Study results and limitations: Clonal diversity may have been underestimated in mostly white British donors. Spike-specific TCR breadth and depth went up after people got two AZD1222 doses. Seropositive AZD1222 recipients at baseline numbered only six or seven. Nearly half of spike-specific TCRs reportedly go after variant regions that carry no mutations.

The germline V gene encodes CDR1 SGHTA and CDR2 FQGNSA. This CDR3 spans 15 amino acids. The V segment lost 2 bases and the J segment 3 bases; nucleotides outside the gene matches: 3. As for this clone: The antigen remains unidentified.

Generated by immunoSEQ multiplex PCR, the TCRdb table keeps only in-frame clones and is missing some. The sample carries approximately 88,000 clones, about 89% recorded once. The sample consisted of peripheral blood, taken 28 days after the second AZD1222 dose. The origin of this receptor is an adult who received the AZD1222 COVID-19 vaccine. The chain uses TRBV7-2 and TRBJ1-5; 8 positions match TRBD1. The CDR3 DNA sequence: TGTGCCAGCAGCTTAATACAGGGGGACAATCAGCCCCAGCATTTT. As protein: CASSLIQGDNQPQHF.